The clone carrying this T cell receptor (beta chain) was counted a few times. The sample is drawn from a study of T cell changes during pregnancy in multiple sclerosis. This CDR3 has 15 residues. Germline V gene sequence: CDR1 LNHNV, CDR2 YYDKDF (reference sequence). Trimming took 3 bases from V and 5 from J; bases not matched to a gene: 7. The protocol was immunoSEQ multiplex PCR, while the TCRdb copy is restricted to in-frame clones and leaves out a portion. The sample has just under 65,000 clones, roughly nine tenths seen once. The source material was peripheral blood, sampled in the third trimester of pregnancy. The chain recombines TRBV15 with TRBJ2-5, with TRBD1 identical over 9 bases. The source is a female donor in good health, enrolled as a control in a pregnancy study. CDR3 sequence (DNA): TGTGCCACCAGCAGCCAGACAGGGGGGGCCGAGACCCAGTACTTC. As protein: CATSSQTGGAETQYF.